This T cell receptor (beta chain) stems from a study of preoperative IRX-2 immunotherapy in early breast cancer. Generated by immunoSEQ multiplex PCR, the TCRdb table keeps only in-frame clones and is missing some. This table has some 35,000 clones, roughly 82% appearing once. Treatment reported: preoperative locoregional IRX-2 cytokine immunotherapy. This phase Ib study tested locoregional IRX-2 cytokine immunotherapy given before surgery. The V segment lost 3 bases and the J segment 7 bases; nucleotides outside the gene matches: 10. This CDR3 has 15 residues. The germline V gene has CDR1 SGHVS and CDR2 FNYEAQ.

The J gene is TRBJ2-3, the V gene TRBV7-6; 7 positions agree with TRBD1. The TCR was taken from a human donor with breast cancer. The sample was lymph node tissue, taken after IRX-2 immunotherapy. The CDR3 DNA sequence: TGTGCCAGCAGCTTTAGGACAGGTTTAGGGAATACGCAGTATTTT. Translating gives CASSFRTGLGNTQYF.